The present T cell receptor (beta chain) was sequenced within a study of T cell repertoires in cytomegalovirus infection. Study-wide context: A matching HLA type, together with CMV infection, was signaled by public TCR beta signatures.

TCRdb used MiXCR to reprocess the reads, holding one entry per CDR3 protein. The table has roughly 130,000 distinct CDR3 sequences, 7.5% to 9% seen once. This CDR3 spans 16 amino acids. The V gene's germline CDR1 is DFQATT and CDR2 SNEGSKA (reference sequence). Losses at the gene ends were 7 bases for V and 2 bases for J; bases not matched to a gene: 13. The sequence derives from a human donor in good health (CMV status not recorded). Some clones in this sample may be carry-over from other donors' samples. The chain links TRBV20-1 to TRBJ2-5; 10 bases fit TRBD2. The sample consisted of PBMCs. This CDR3 reads CSVQKSSGGYQETQYF. The DNA for the CDR3 is TGCAGTGTCCAGAAGTCTAGCGGGGGTTATCAAGAGACCCAGTACTTC.